The 15 T cell receptor beta chains given below trace back to one sample, sequenced in a study of T cell repertoires in cytomegalovirus infection. Their cognate antigens are unknown. A single record per CDR3 protein comes from TCRdb applying MiXCR to the reads. The sample consists of a few hundred thousand distinct CDR3 sequences, approximately 46% of them appearing once. The sequences come from cultured PBMCs, collected from culture after CMV antigen stimulation. These receptors were taken from a human donor in good health (CMV status not recorded). Some clones in this sample may be carry-over from other donors' samples.

Concerning this clonotype itself: A read error may account for a junction end that differs from germline. This chain connects TRBV7-2 to TRBJ2-2, with D possibly called TRBD1 or TRBD2 (6 bases each). Germline CDR1 and CDR2: SGHTA and FQGNSA. The CDR3 sequence is 16 residues long. CDR3 protein: CASSLAEGVRTGKLFF. The CDR3 region has the DNA TGTGCCAGCAGCTTAGCGGAGGGGGTGCGCACCGGGAAGCTGTTTTTT.

V is TRBV4-1 and J is TRBJ2-5, with D maybe TRBD1 (5 bases). The ends were cut back, 1 base at V and 2 bases at J, with 11 bases in the middle. The germline gives CDR1 MGHRA, CDR2 YSYEKL. This CDR3 is built from 15 residues. CDR3 coding DNA: TGCGCCAGCAGCCAAGTGGCGTCAGGGCAAGAGACCCAGTACTTC. Translation gives CASSQVASGQETQYF.

The chain employs TRBV12-3 or TRBV12-4 and TRBJ2-7; D remains ambiguous. With 2 bases removed from V and 7 bases from J, the gap between germline ends came to 9 bases. This CDR3 contains 12 residues. CDR3 sequence reads: CASSLTNREQYF. The CDR3 nucleotides read TGTGCCAGCAGTTTAACAAACCGGGAGCAGTACTTC.

This sequence joins TRBV6-2 or TRBV6-3 and TRBJ2-3; the match to TRBD1 covers 10 bases. CDR1 is MNHEY and CDR2 is SVGEGT in the germline V gene. The CDR3 contains 16 residues. The trim removed 5 bases at V and 6 bases at J, leaving 11 bases unmatched. This chain's CDR3 is CASSHLRQGARDTQYF. CDR3 sequence (DNA): TGTGCCAGCAGTCACCTTCGACAGGGGGCGAGGGATACGCAGTATTTT.

The chain has TRBV19 and TRBJ1-5; no definite D call. The V and J ends lost 3 bases and 4 bases respectively, with 13 bases between them. Germline CDR1 LNHDA, CDR2 SQIVND (reference sequence). The CDR3 totals 15 residues. Written as DNA, the CDR3 is TGTGCCAGTAGTATCGAAAACTCTAGGAATCAGCCCCAGCATTTT. Its translation: CASSIENSRNQPQHF.

J is TRBJ1-1 and V is TRBV20-1, with 7 positions matching TRBD1. The CDR3 runs to 14 residues. Germline trimming cut 4 bases from V and 0 bases from J; bases unmatched to any gene: 5. Germline values: CDR1 DFQATT, CDR2 SNEGSKA (reference sequence). Here the CDR3 reads CSATRTGLNTEAFF. DNA of the CDR3: TGCAGTGCTACCCGGACAGGATTGAACACTGAAGCTTTCTTT.

The chain joins TRBV27 to TRBJ1-1; 9 bases are shared with TRBD1. Germline CDR1 MNHEY, CDR2 SMNVEV (reference sequence). Trimming cost V 5 bases and J 1 base; bases outside gene matches: 5. The CDR3 is 15 amino acids. The CDR3 loop reads CASSPQGAGNTEAFF. CDR3 DNA sequence: TGTGCCAGCAGTCCACAGGGGGCAGGGAACACTGAAGCTTTCTTT.

The rearrangement links TRBV2 to TRBJ1-4; D unresolved. The CDR3 runs 13 residues. With 6 bases removed from V and 8 bases from J, the gap between germline ends came to 13 bases. Germline assignment: CDR1 SNHLY and CDR2 FYNNEI. The CDR3 spells CASRYVTPEKLFF. The CDR3 DNA reads TGTGCCAGCAGATACGTTACCCCAGAAAAACTGTTTTTT.

The gene calls are TRBV7-9 and TRBJ2-1, with 10 bases lining up with TRBD2. Germline CDR1 is SEHNR and CDR2 is FQNEAQ (reference sequence). Trimming took 5 bases from V and 10 from J; bases not matched to a gene: 17. The length of the CDR3 is 17 residues. Here the CDR3 DNA reads TGTGCCAGCAGCAACGCCTTTAGCGGGAGGTCCCGACACGAGCAGTTCTTC. Translating gives CASSNAFSGRSRHEQFF.

The V and J genes are TRBV20-1 and TRBJ1-3; unclear D gene. The CDR3 runs to 14 residues. V was clipped by 6 bases and J by 4 bases, with 16 bases between them. CDR1 is DFQATT and CDR2 is SNEGSKA in the germline V gene (reference sequence). The CDR3 here is CSAPQRQGGNTIYF. CDR3 in DNA: TGCAGTGCCCCTCAGCGACAAGGGGGAAACACCATATATTTT.

This clonotype has ten or more counts. The chain couples TRBV7-2 to TRBJ1-3; D is uncertain. The CDR3 spans 14 residues. Trimming pared 2 bases from V and 4 bases from J, leaving 9 bases between. CDR1 and CDR2 (germline): SGHTA, FQGNSA. The DNA for the CDR3 is TGTGCCAGCAGCTTATCCGACATAGGAAACACCATATATTTT. This encodes CASSLSDIGNTIYF.

This clonotype appeared a few times. This sequence joins TRBV6-5 and TRBJ2-2; a weak D match, TRBD1 (5 bases). Per the germline V gene, CDR1 is MNHEY and CDR2 is SVGAGI. The CDR3 is made up of 15 amino acids. The V end was cut by 2 bases, the J end by 4 bases, with 11 bases between. The CDR3 protein is CASSYVAGPTGELFF. Here the CDR3 DNA reads TGTGCCAGCAGTTACGTGGCAGGGCCCACCGGGGAGCTGTTTTTT.

This chain connects TRBV19 to TRBJ2-5; D is perhaps TRBD1 (6 bases). Germline assignment: CDR1 LNHDA and CDR2 SQIVND (reference sequence). The CDR3 loop spans 15 amino acids. V was trimmed by 5 bases and J by 4 bases, leaving 17 bases between them. The CDR3 DNA follows: TGTGCCAGTAGTTCGAGTAGGACAGCGATAGAGACCCAGTACTTC. Residues: CASSSSRTAIETQYF.

This clonotype was observed a handful of times. The chain is built from TRBV7-9 and TRBJ2-5; D gene ambiguous. The CDR3 totals 11 residues. Trimming left V 5 bases short and J 4 bases short, with 5 bases between. CDR1 is SEHNR and CDR2 is FQNEAQ in the germline V gene (reference sequence). The CDR3 nucleotides are TGTGCCAGCAGCGACTCAGAGACCCAGTACTTC. This encodes CASSDSETQYF.

This clonotype was observed a few times. The chain is built from TRBV7-9 and TRBJ2-3; 8 bases fit TRBD2. The trim removed 4 bases at V and 4 bases at J, leaving 10 bases unmatched. CDR1 is SEHNR, CDR2 FQNEAQ, per germline (reference sequence). This CDR3 contains 16 residues. The CDR3 loop reads CASSYHGTRTSDTQYF. The CDR3 DNA sequence: TGTGCCAGCAGCTATCATGGGACTAGAACATCAGATACGCAGTATTTT.